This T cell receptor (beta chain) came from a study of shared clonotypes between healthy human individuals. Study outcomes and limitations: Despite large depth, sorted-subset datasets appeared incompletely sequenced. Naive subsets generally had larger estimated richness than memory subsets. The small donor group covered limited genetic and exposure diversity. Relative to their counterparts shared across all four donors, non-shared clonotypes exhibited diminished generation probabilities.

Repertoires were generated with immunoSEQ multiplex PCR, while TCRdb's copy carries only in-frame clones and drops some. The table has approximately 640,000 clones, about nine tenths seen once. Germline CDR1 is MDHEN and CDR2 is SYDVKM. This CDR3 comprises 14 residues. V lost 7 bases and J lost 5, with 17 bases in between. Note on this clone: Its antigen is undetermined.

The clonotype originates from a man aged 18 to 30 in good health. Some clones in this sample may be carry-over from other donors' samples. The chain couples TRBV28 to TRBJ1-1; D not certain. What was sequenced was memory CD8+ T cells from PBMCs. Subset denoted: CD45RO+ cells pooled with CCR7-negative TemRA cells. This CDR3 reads CASTPPGSWTEAFF. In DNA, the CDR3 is TGTGCCAGCACCCCCCCGGGTAGTTGGACTGAAGCTTTCTTT.